The 26 T cell receptor beta chains presented below share a single source sample, sequenced in a study of technical replicates of blood from several donors. Profiled with immunoSEQ multiplex PCR; TCRdb holds only in-frame clones, not every one. Of 55,000 to 75,000 clones listed, about 95% are singletons. Material: PBMCs. These receptors came from a human donor in good health. Some clones in this sample may be carry-over from other donors' samples.

V gene TRBV5-5 combines with J gene TRBJ1-5; 11 bases are a match to TRBD1. CDR3 length: 18 amino acids. Germline CDR1 reads SGHKS; CDR2 reads YYEKEE (reference sequence). Trimming took 0 bases from V and 1 from J; bases not matched to a gene: 6. CDR3 in amino acids: CASSLGDRGAISNQPQHF. The DNA for the CDR3 is TGTGCCAGCAGCTTGGGGGACAGGGGGGCTATCAGCAATCAGCCCCAGCATTTT.

The rearrangement uses TRBV18 and TRBJ2-3, with D tentatively TRBD2 (6 bases). CDR3 length: 16 amino acids. The germline V gene has CDR1 KGHSH and CDR2 LQKENI. Trimming cost V 5 bases and J 0 bases, with 15 bases left between them. The CDR3 DNA reads TGTGCCAGCTCAAACTCCCTAGCGACTAGCACAGATACGCAGTATTTT. Translating gives CASSNSLATSTDTQYF.

V usage is TRBV6-1 and J usage is TRBJ2-3; D unresolved. V was shortened by 3 bases and J by 0 bases, with 10 bases between the two germline ends. CDR3 length equals 15 residues. From germline, CDR1 is MNHNS and CDR2 SASEGT. The CDR3 nucleotides are TGTGCCAGCAGTGAGAGACTTAGTAGCACAGATACGCAGTATTTT. Its protein product is CASSERLSSTDTQYF.

This clone was counted once. V is TRBV29-1 and J is TRBJ2-7; D call uncertain. The germline CDR1 and CDR2 sequences are SQVTM and ANQGSEA. V was cut by 4 bases and J by 4 bases, with 11 bases left in between. The CDR3 extends over 12 amino acids. CDR3 coding DNA: TGCAGCGTTGCGGCGGTCGGGTACGAGCAGTACTTC. Translation gives CSVAAVGYEQYF.

The rearrangement links TRBV9 to TRBJ2-3; 9 positions match TRBD2. The CDR3 extends over 15 amino acids. CDR1 and CDR2 from the germline V gene are SGDLS and YYNGEE. Trimming at V came to 0 bases and at J to 3 bases, leaving 2 bases not matched to a gene. CDR3 protein: CASSVGGLATDTQYF. CDR3 sequence (DNA): TGTGCCAGCAGCGTAGGGGGACTAGCTACAGATACGCAGTATTTT.

The CDR3 DNA reads as TGTGCCAGCAGCTCCGGAGGGGGCCCCGTAACGGTTGAAGCTTTCTTT. It translates to CASSSGGGPVTVEAFF. V and J are TRBV7-9 and TRBJ1-1; 7 bases are a match to TRBD1. With 4 bases clipped from V and 7 bases from J, the junction kept 15 bases outside the gene matches. The germline V gene has CDR1 SEHNR and CDR2 FQNEAQ (reference sequence). The CDR3 contains 16 residues.

Details on this clone: Other DNA sequences in the sample encode the same CDR3. The rearrangement links TRBV5-1 to TRBJ2-1, with TRBD2 matching over 7 bases. V lost 1 base and J lost 4; bases outside the gene matches: 2. The germline V gene has CDR1 SGHRS and CDR2 YFSETQ. CDR3 size: 14 residues. CDR3 DNA sequence: TGCGCCAGCAGCTTGTCGGGGGGTTACAATGAGCAGTTCTTC. Protein sequence: CASSLSGGYNEQFF. Using reference TRBV5-1 and TRBJ2-1 for the parts outside the CDR3, the full variable domain is KAGVTQTPRYLIKTRGQQVTLSCSPISGHRSVSWYQQTPGQGLQFLFEYFSETQRNKGNFPGRFSGRQFSNSRSEMNVSTLELGDSALYLCASSLSGGYNEQFFGPGTRLTVL.

The rearrangement links TRBV21-1 to TRBJ2-7; the table's D gene call, TRBD2, was not cross checked with the DNA. TRBV21-1 corresponds to a pseudogene. The CDR3 is 18 amino acids. DNA of the CDR3: TGTGCCAGCGGTCCTACCCGGGCGGGGGGGGAGAACTATAACGAGCAGTACTTC. It codes for CASGPTRAGGENYNEQYF.

The V call is TRBV5-1, the J call TRBJ1-1; the D is unclear. The CDR3 covers 14 residues. The V gene lost 4 bases and the J gene lost 1 base, with 11 bases spanning the gap. Germline loops: CDR1 SGHRS, CDR2 YFSETQ. The CDR3, as DNA: TGCGCCAGCAGCGTAGACGGGGAGAACACTGAAGCTTTCTTT. Translated: CASSVDGENTEAFF.

The rearrangement uses TRBV27 and TRBJ2-3; tentatively, D is TRBD1 (6 bases). Between the trimmed V and J ends, which lost 7 bases and 7 bases, there was a span of 12 bases. Germline V gives CDR1 MNHEY, CDR2 SMNVEV (reference sequence). The CDR3 contains 12 residues. CDR3 region: CASNERGNTQYF. The CDR3 DNA reads TGTGCCAGCAATGAAAGGGGGAATACGCAGTATTTT.

The chain employs TRBV6-5 and TRBJ1-6, with 7 bases lining up with TRBD1. This CDR3 contains 13 residues. Germline lookup yields CDR1 MNHEY and CDR2 SVGAGI. The ends lost 5 bases at V and 8 bases at J; junction bases unmatched: 3. Written as DNA, the CDR3 is TGTGCCAGCAGTCAAGGGACAGATTCACCCCTCCACTTT. This sequence encodes CASSQGTDSPLHF.

The chain combines TRBV12-5 with TRBJ2-7; unclear D gene. Germline loops: CDR1 LGHNT, CDR2 FRNRAP. CDR3 size: 12 residues. V lost 6 bases to trimming and J lost 6 bases, with 12 bases between them. CDR3 sequence: CASGTRVLEQYF. The CDR3 coding sequence is TGTGCTAGTGGCACCCGGGTTCTCGAGCAGTACTTC.

This chain's CDR3 is CASTLPGTGANVLTF. Written as DNA, the CDR3 is TGTGCCAGCACCCTACCCGGGACAGGGGCCAACGTCCTGACTTTC. The V and J genes are TRBV7-9 and TRBJ2-6, with D perhaps TRBD1 (6 bases). The germline V gene encodes CDR1 SEHNR and CDR2 FQNEAQ (reference sequence). V was trimmed by 7 bases and J by 4 bases, leaving 14 bases between them. The CDR3 is made up of 15 amino acids.

This chain links TRBV5-1 with TRBJ2-3; a possible D gene is TRBD1 (9 bases). This CDR3 has 16 amino acids. Trimming pared 1 base from V and 5 bases from J, leaving 17 bases between. Germline CDR1 and CDR2: SGHRS and YFSETQ. The CDR3 is CASSLLIAGQGDTQYF. The CDR3 DNA reads TGCGCCAGCAGCTTGCTAATAGCGGGACAGGGAGATACGCAGTATTTT.

The chain has TRBV4-3 and TRBJ2-7, with 10 nucleotides matching TRBD1. The CDR3 is 15 residues long. The germline gives CDR1 LGHNA, CDR2 YSLEER. Unmatched junction bases numbered 6, after V lost 0 bases and J lost 7 bases. The CDR3 is CASSQDRGQGWEQYF. The DNA for the CDR3 is TGCGCCAGCAGCCAAGATCGGGGACAGGGGTGGGAGCAGTACTTC.

The rearrangement joins TRBV7-7 to TRBJ2-3; no reliable D call. Germline CDR1 is SSHAT and CDR2 is FNYEAQ (reference sequence). V lost 1 base and J lost 4, with 6 bases in between. The CDR3 spans 13 residues. The CDR3 here is CASSLEAADTQYF. As DNA, the CDR3 is TGTGCCAGCAGCTTAGAGGCGGCAGATACGCAGTATTTT.

The chain employs TRBV5-1 and TRBJ2-3, with a possible D match to TRBD2 (7 bases). Germline CDR1 is SGHRS and CDR2 is YFSETQ. V was cut by 4 bases and J by 1 base, with 13 bases left in between. This CDR3 comprises 15 residues. CDR3 bases: TGCGCCAGCAGCACTTCCGGGGGGCGCACAGATACGCAGTATTTT. Translation gives CASSTSGGRTDTQYF.

The chain has TRBV5-1 and TRBJ2-1, with D uncertain. Trimming cost V 0 bases and J 7 bases, with 11 bases left between them. The germline CDR1 and CDR2 sequences are SGHRS and YFSETQ. The CDR3 loop spans 14 amino acids. The chain's CDR3 is CASSLGAASNEQFF. Here the CDR3 DNA reads TGCGCCAGCAGCTTGGGGGCAGCATCGAATGAGCAGTTCTTC.

The chain has TRBV30 and TRBJ1-5; D not resolved. Germline V lookup: CDR1 GTSNPN, CDR2 SVGIG (reference sequence). V was shortened by 2 bases and J by 0 bases, with 5 bases between the two germline ends. The CDR3 spans 13 residues. The chain's CDR3 is CAWSIDSNQPQHF. CDR3 nucleotides: TGTGCCTGGAGTATAGATAGCAATCAGCCCCAGCATTTT.

This sequence joins TRBV9 and TRBJ1-2, with D uncertain. The CDR3 is 13 residues long. Trimming took off 0 bases at V and 6 bases at J, with 9 bases between the two ends. Per germline, CDR1 SGDLS and CDR2 YYNGEE. The CDR3 DNA reads as TGTGCCAGCAGCGTAGGAGGGAGGCATGGCTACACCTTC. The encoded protein is CASSVGGRHGYTF.

The V gene is TRBV27, the J gene TRBJ2-3; maybe TRBD2 (6 bases). Trimming cost V 7 bases and J 2 bases, with 13 bases left between them. Germline lookup yields CDR1 MNHEY and CDR2 SMNVEV (reference sequence). The CDR3 runs 14 residues. Here the CDR3 reads CASTSGLHTDTQYF. CDR3 DNA sequence: TGTGCCAGCACGTCCGGACTACACACAGATACGCAGTATTTT.

The rearrangement uses TRBV4-2 and TRBJ2-7; 7 nucleotides align to TRBD1. Germline CDR1 LGHNA, CDR2 YNFKEQ. This CDR3 is 18 amino acids long. With V trimmed by 3 bases and J by 1 base, 15 bases remained unmatched. CDR3 in amino acids: CASSHRRSGTGDSYEQYF. The CDR3 nucleotides are TGTGCCAGCAGCCACCGAAGAAGCGGTACAGGGGATTCCTACGAGCAGTACTTC.

This clone was counted between two and nine times. The rearrangement joins TRBV7-2 to TRBJ1-2; a weak D match, TRBD1 (6 bases). Germline V gene lookup returns CDR1 SGHTA and CDR2 FQGNSA. The V gene lost 7 bases and the J gene lost 7 bases, with 16 bases spanning the gap. CDR3 length: 13 amino acids. The CDR3 spells CASTFPDSSGYTF. The CDR3 DNA is TGTGCCAGCACCTTCCCGGACAGCTCTGGCTACACCTTC.

This clone has only one observation. The V call is TRBV7-3, the J call TRBJ2-2; 9 nucleotides line up with TRBD1. CDR3 size: 17 residues. Germline assignment: CDR1 SGHTA and CDR2 FQGTGA. V lost 5 bases to trimming and J lost 2 bases; unmatched junction nucleotides: 9. CDR3 DNA: TGTGCCAGCAGCCGAGACAGGGGGTTCCGTAACACCGGGGAGCTGTTTTTT. This encodes CASSRDRGFRNTGELFF.

The J gene is TRBJ2-1, the V gene TRBV7-2; TRBD2 aligns across 8 bases. This CDR3 is built from 17 residues. J was trimmed by 2 bases and V by 1 base; bases with no gene match: 7. Germline CDR1 is SGHTA and CDR2 is FQGNSA. As DNA, the CDR3 is TGTGCCAGCAGCTTAGTTCGGAGCGGGGGTACCTACAATGAGCAGTTCTTC. Translating it yields CASSLVRSGGTYNEQFF.

The rearrangement uses TRBV5-1 and TRBJ2-2, with TRBD1 as a possible D gene (6 bases). The CDR3 loop spans 15 amino acids. The ends were cut back, 4 bases at V and 5 bases at J, with 15 bases in the middle. Germline loops: CDR1 SGHRS, CDR2 YFSETQ. CDR3 amino acids: CASSGTRSRTGELFF. The CDR3 DNA follows: TGCGCCAGCAGCGGGACACGAAGCAGGACCGGGGAGCTGTTTTTT.